This TCR beta chain is drawn from a study of CD8+ T cells in alopecia areata. Reverse transcription of extracted RNA yielded cDNA, which provided the sequencing template. Produced via immunoSEQ multiplex PCR; TCRdb's table is partial and in-frame only. The sample has more than 90,000 clones, around two fifths seen once. This clone has a handful of counts. Samples from alopecia areata patients were lesional scalp punch biopsies and peripheral blood. With 3 bases removed from V and 1 base from J, the gap between germline ends came to 7 bases. Germline CDR1 reads SGHRS; CDR2 reads YFSETQ. This CDR3 contains 13 residues.

The chain carries TRBV5-1 and TRBJ1-1; D gene uncertain. This clonotype originated in a human donor with alopecia areata. The specimen sequenced was CD4+ T cells sorted from blood. CDR3: CASSSAQNTEAFF. The CDR3 DNA reads TGCGCCAGCAGCTCGGCACAGAACACTGAAGCTTTCTTT.